This T cell receptor (beta chain) was identified in a study of blood T cell repertoires in COVID-19. Study overall: T cells, B-cell-depleted T cells, or PBMCs provided the cDNA or gDNA that served as material.

CDR1 MNHEY and CDR2 SMNVEV come from the germline V gene (reference sequence). With 2 bases clipped from V and 6 bases from J, the junction kept 8 bases outside the gene matches. This CDR3 has 16 amino acids. Only in-frame clones appear in the TCRdb table, and some are missing; sequencing was by immunoSEQ multiplex PCR. The sample has 400,000 to 450,000 clones; roughly 91% are singletons. The participants were between roughly 18 and 89 years old and came from 20 to 30 US areas. This clonotype was obtained from a man in his late teens or twenties who had recovered from COVID-19. Sequenced material: PBMCs or T cells enriched from blood (not recorded which). The rearrangement uses TRBV27 and TRBJ1-5, with 9 bases lining up with TRBD1. The CDR3 DNA reads TGTGCCAGCAGTTTAACAGGGACAGGGAATGTTCAGCCCCAGCATTTT. It specifies CASSLTGTGNVQPQHF.